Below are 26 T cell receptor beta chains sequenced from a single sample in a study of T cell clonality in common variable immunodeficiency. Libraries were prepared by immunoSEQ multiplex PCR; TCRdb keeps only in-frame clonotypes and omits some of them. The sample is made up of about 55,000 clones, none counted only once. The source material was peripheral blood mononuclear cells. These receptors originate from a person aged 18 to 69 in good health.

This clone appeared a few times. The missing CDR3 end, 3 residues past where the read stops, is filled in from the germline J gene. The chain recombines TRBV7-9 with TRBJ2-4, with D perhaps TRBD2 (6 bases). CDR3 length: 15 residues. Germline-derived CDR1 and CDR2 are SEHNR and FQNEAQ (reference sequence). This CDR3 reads CASSFHWGVTYGQYF. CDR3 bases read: TGTGCCAGCAGCTTCCACTGGGGGGTCACCTATGGT. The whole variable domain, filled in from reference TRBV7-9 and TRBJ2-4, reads DTGVSQNPRHKITKRGQNVTFRCDPISEHNRLYWYRQTLGQGPEFLTYFQNEAQLEKSRLLSDRFSAERPKGSFSTLEIQRTEQGDSAMYLCASSFHWGVTYGQYFGAGTRLSVL.

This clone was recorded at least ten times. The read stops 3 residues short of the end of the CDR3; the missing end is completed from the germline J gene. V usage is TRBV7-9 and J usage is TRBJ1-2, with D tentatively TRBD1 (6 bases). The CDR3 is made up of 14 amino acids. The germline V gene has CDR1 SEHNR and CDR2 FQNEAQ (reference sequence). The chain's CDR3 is CASSSLQGTTGYTF. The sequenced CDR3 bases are TGTGCCAGCAGCTCCCTCCAGGGGACTACCGGC.

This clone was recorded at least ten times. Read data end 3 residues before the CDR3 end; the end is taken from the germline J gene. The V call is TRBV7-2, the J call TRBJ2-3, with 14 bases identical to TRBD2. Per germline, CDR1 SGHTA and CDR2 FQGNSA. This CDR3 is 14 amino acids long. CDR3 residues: CASGLAGGGETQYF. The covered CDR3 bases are TGTGCCAGCGGACTAGCGGGGGGCGGAGAGACG. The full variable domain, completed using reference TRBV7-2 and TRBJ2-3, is GAGVSQSPSNKVTEKGKDVELRCDPISGHTALYWYRQSLGQGLEFLIYFQGNSAPDKSGLPSDRFSAERTGGSVSTLTIQRTQQEDSAVYLCASGLAGGGETQYFGPGTRLTVL.

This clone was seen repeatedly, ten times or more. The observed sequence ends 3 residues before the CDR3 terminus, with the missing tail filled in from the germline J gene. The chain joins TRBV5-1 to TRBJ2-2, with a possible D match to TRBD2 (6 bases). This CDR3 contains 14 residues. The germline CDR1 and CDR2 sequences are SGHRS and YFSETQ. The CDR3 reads CASSLYGPGEKLFF. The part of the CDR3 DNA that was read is TGCGCCAGCAGCTTGTACGGGCCGGGGGAAAAG.

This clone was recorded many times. The sequenced part of the CDR3 DNA is TGTGCCAGCAGTGAACTCCCGGGACTAGCTAATCGAGATACG. This sequence encodes CASSELPGLANRDT. Given in full, the CDR3 is CASSELPGLANRDTQYF. The rearrangement uses TRBV6-1 and TRBJ2-3; 9 nucleotides align to TRBD2. Sequencing ends 3 residues short of the CDR3 end; the germline J gene provides the rest. This CDR3 spans 17 amino acids. Germline-derived CDR1 and CDR2 are MNHNS and SASEGT. The V and J ends lost 2 bases and 5 bases, in that order; junction bases with no gene match: 11.

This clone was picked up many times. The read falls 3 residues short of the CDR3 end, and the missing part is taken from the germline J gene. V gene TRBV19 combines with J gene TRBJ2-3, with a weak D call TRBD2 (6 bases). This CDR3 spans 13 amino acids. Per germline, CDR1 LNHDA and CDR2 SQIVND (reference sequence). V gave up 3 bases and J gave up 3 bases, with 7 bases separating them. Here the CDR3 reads CASSIGTTDTQYF. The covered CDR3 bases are TGTGCCAGTAGTATTGGGACTACAGATACG.

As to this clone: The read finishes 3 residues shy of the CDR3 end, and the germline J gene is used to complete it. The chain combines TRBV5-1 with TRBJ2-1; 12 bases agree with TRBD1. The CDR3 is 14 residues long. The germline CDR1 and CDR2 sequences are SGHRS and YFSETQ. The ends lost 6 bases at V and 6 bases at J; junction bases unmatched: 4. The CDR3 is CASTGQGAPNEQFF. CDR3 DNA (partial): TGCGCCAGCACGGGACAGGGGGCGCCCAATGAG.

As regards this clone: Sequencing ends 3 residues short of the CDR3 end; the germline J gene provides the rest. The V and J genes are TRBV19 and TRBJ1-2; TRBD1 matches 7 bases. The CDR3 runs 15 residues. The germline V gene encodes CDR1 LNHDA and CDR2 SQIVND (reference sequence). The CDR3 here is CASSMGQLPYNEYTF. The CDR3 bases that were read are TGTGCCAGTAGTATGGGACAGTTACCATACAATGAA.

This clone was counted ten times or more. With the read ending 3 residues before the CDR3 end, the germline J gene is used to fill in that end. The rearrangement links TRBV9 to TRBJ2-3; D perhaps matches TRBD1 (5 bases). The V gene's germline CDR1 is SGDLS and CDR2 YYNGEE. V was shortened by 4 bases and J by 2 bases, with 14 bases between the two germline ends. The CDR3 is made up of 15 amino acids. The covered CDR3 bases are TGTGCCAGCAGCCCTCAGGGCCAGGACACAGATACG. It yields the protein CASSPQGQDTDT. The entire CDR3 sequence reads CASSPQGQDTDTQYF.

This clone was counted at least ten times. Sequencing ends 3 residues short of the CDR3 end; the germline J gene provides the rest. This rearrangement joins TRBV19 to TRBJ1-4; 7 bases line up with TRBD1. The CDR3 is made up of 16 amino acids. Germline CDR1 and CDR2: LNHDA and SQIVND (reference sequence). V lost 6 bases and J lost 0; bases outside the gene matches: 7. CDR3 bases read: TGTGCCAGTAGCCGACAGGGAGATGCAACTAATGAAAAA. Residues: CASSRQGDATNEK. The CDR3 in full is CASSRQGDATNEKLFF.

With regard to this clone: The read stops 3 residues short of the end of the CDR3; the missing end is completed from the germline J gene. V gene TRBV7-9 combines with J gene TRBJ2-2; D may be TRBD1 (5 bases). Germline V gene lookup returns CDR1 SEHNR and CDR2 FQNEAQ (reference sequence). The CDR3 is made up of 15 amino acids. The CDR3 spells CASSFQGVGESPLFF. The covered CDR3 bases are TGTGCCAGCAGCTTCCAAGGGGTTGGGGAATCACCG.

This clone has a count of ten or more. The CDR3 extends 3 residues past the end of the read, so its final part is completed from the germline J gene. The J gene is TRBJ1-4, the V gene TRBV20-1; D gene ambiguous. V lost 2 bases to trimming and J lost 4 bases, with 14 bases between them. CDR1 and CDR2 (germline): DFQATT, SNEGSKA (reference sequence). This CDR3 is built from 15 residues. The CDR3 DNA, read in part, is TGCAGTGCTAGATCAGCTGGGCAGCTTAATGAAAAA. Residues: CSARSAGQLNEK. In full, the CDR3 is CSARSAGQLNEKLFF.

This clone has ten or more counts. CDR3 in amino acids: CASSPLLTSPNTGELFF. CDR3 DNA (partial): TGTGCCAGCAGTCCCCTTTTGACTAGCCCGAACACCGGGGAG. The genes are TRBV6-2 or TRBV6-3 and TRBJ2-2; 7 nucleotides align to TRBD2. The read finishes 3 residues shy of the CDR3 end, and the germline J gene is used to complete it. V trimming: 5 bases; J trimming: 0 bases; junction bases outside the gene matches: 9. The CDR3 sequence is 17 residues long. Germline V lookup: CDR1 MNHEY, CDR2 SVGEGT.

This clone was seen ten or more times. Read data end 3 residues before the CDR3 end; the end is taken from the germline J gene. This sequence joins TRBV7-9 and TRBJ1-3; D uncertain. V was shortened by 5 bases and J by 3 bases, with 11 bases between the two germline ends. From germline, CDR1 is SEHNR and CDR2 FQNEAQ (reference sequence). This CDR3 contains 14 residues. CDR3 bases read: TGTGCCAGCAGCCCGCCTCCGGTTGGAAACACC. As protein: CASSPPPVGNT. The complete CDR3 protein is CASSPPPVGNTIYF.

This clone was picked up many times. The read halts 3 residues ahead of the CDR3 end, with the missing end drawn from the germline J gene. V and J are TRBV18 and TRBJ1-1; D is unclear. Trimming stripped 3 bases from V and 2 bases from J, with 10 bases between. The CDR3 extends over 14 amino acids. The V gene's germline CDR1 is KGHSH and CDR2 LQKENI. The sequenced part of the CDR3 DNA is TGTGCCAGCTCACCCGGAGACTCTAACACTGAA. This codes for CASSPGDSNTE. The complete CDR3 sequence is CASSPGDSNTEAFF.

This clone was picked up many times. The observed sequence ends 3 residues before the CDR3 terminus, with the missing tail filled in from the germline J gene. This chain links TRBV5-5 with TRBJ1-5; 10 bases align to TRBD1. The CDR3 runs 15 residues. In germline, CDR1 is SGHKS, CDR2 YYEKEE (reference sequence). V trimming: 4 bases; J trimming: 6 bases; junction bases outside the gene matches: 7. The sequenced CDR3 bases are TGTGCCAGCAGCGGAAGACAGGGGGCTTTTCAGCCC. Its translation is CASSGRQGAFQP. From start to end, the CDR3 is CASSGRQGAFQPQHF.

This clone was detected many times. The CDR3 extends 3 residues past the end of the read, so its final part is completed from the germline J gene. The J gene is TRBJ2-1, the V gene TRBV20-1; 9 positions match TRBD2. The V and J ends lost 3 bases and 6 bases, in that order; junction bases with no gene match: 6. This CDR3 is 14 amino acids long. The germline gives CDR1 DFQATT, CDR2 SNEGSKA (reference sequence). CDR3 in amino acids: CSARGLARGNEQFF. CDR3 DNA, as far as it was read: TGCAGTGCTAGGGGACTAGCCAGAGGCAATGAG.

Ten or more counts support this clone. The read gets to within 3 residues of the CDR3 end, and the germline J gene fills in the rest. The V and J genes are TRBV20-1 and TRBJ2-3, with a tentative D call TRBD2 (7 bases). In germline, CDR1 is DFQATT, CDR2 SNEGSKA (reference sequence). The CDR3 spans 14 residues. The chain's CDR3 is CSARVPGGQETQYF. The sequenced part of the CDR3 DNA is TGCAGTGCTAGAGTCCCGGGGGGACAAGAGACG.

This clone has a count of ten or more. CDR3 in amino acids: CASSITGGPLGNEQFF. Partial CDR3 DNA: TGTGCCAGTAGTATAACAGGGGGGCCCCTTGGGAATGAG. The V and J genes are TRBV19 and TRBJ2-1; TRBD1 matches at 8 bases. The read terminates 3 residues before the CDR3 end, so the remaining end is supplied by the germline J gene. Unmatched junction bases numbered 10, after V lost 2 bases and J lost 7 bases. The CDR3 has 16 residues. The germline V gene has CDR1 LNHDA and CDR2 SQIVND (reference sequence).

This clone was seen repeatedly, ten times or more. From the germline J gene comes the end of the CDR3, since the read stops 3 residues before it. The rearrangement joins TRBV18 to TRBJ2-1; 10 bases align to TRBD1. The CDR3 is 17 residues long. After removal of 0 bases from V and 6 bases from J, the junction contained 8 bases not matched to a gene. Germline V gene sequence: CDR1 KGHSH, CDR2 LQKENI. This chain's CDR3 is CASSPPWGQGKLNEQFF. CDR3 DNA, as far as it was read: TGTGCCAGCTCACCACCGTGGGGACAGGGGAAGCTCAATGAG.

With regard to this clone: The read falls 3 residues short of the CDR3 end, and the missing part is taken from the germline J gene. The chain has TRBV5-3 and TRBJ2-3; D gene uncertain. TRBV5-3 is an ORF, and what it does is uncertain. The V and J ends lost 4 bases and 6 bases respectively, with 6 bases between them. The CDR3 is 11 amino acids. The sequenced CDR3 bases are TGTGCCAGAAGCGTTATTGATACG. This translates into CARSVIDT. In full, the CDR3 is CARSVIDTQYF.

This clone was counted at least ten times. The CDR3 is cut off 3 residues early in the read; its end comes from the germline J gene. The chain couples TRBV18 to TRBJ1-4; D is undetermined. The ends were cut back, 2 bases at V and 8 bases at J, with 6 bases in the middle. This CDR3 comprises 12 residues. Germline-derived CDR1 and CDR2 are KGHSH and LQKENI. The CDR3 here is CASSPRAEKLFF. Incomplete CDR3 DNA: TGTGCCAGCTCACCAAGGGCAGAAAAA. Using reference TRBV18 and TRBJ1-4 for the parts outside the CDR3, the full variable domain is NAGVMQNPRHLVRRRGQEARLRCSPMKGHSHVYWYRQLPEEGLKFMVYLQKENIIDESGMPKERFSAEFPKEGPSILRIQQVVRGDSAAYFCASSPRAEKLFFGSGTQLSVL.

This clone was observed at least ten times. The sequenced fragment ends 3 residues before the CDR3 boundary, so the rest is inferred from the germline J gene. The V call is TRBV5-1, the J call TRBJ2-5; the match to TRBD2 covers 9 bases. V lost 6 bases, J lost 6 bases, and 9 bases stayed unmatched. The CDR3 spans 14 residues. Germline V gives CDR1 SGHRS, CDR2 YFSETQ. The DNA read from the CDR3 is TGCGCCAGCACTCCCGCACTAGCGGGCAAGACC. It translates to CASTPALAGKT. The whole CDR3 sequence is CASTPALAGKTQYF.

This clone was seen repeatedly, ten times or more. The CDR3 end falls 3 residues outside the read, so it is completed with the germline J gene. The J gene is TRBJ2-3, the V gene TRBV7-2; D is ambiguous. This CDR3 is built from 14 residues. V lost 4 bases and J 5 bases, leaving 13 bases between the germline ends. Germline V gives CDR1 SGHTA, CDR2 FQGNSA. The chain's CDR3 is CASSSARLKDTQYF. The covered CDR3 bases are TGTGCCAGCAGCTCCGCAAGACTGAAAGATACG.

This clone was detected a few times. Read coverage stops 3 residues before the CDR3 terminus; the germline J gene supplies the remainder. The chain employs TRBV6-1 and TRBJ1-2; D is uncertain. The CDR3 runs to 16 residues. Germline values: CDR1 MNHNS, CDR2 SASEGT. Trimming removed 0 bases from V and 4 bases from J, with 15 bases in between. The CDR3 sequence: CASSEAVRVDGYGYTF. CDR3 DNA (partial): TGTGCCAGCAGTGAAGCCGTGCGGGTGGACGGCTATGGC.

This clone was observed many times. The part of the CDR3 DNA that was read is TGCGCCAGCAGTGAGTCGAGTACGTCTAGTCAAGAGACC. The encoded protein is CASSESSTSSQET. The entire CDR3 reads CASSESSTSSQETQYF. The chain couples TRBV10-1 to TRBJ2-5; D unclear. The read ends 3 residues shy of where the CDR3 ends; the end is completed using the germline J gene. The CDR3 spans 16 residues. Between the trimmed V and J ends, which lost 0 bases and 2 bases, there was a span of 13 bases. The germline V gene has CDR1 WNHNN and CDR2 SYGVQD (reference sequence).